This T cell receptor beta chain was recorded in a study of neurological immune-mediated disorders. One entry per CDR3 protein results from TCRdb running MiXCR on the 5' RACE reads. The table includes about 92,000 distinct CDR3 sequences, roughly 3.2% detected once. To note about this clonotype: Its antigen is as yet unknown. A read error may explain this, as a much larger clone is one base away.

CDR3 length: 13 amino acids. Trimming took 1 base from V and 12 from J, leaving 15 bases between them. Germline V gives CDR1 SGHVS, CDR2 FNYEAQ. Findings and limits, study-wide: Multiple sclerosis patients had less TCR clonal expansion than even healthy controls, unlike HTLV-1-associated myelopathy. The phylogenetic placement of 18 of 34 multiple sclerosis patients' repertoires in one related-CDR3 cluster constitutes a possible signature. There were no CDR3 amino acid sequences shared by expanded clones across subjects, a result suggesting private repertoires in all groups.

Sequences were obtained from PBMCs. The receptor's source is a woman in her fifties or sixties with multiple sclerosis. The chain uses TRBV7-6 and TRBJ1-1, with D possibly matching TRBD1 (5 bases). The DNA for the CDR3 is TGTGCCAGCAGCTTAGAGAGGGGCTCGCAATCTTTCTTT. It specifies CASSLERGSQSFF.